The source of this TCR beta chain is a study of metastatic and nonmetastatic thyroid tumors. This clone was recorded at least ten times. The CDR3 sequence is 18 residues long. CDR1 is SGHTA and CDR2 is FQGTGA in the germline V gene. V trimming: 5 bases; J trimming: 4 bases; junction bases outside the gene matches: 16. Among the patients, none had received any treatment before thyroid surgery. TCRdb called clones again from the PCR reads with MiXCR. The profile shows over 25,000 clones, roughly 4.2% of them singletons. The V call is TRBV7-3, the J call TRBJ2-1, with TRBD2 matching 8 bases. The TCR was taken from a female donor with papillary thyroid cancer or a benign thyroid nodule (not recorded which). Some clones in this sample may be carry-over from other donors' samples. Sequencing was carried out using blood. DNA of the CDR3: TGTGCCAGCAGCCCCGGCGGAAGCGGGAGAAAGGGTTACAATGAGCAGTTCTTC. It is translated as CASSPGGSGRKGYNEQFF.